The clone carrying this T cell receptor (beta chain) was seen a few times. What it binds is not known. Trimming pared 3 bases from V and 3 bases from J, leaving 11 bases between. The germline V gene has CDR1 SEHNR and CDR2 FQNEAQ (reference sequence). This CDR3 spans 14 amino acids. Produced via immunoSEQ multiplex PCR; TCRdb's table is partial and in-frame only. The sample holds about 150,000 clones, 85% to 90% seen once. This entry belongs to a study of cytomegalovirus exposure and HLA in healthy donors. Across the study: A subsequent analysis reported that the approximately 120 validation repertoires were produced on the same platform that had also been used for the 600 to 700 first-cohort repertoires. Study findings and constraints: Published work reported that the classifier diagnosed cytomegalovirus status with high specificity and sensitivity. Rarity held for most TCR sequences, but there were some public TCRs that occurred in many donors.

V and J are TRBV7-9 and TRBJ1-2, with D perhaps matching TRBD1 (5 bases). Material: PBMCs. This clonotype was obtained from a woman in her 30s in good health and CMV-seropositive. The CDR3 DNA follows: TGTGCCAGCAGCTTTCTAGACAGATACTATGGCTACACCTTC. Translating it yields CASSFLDRYYGYTF. The entire variable domain, with the rest obtained from reference TRBV7-9 and TRBJ1-2, is as follows: DTGVSQNPRHKITKRGQNVTFRCDPISEHNRLYWYRQTLGQGPEFLTYFQNEAQLEKSRLLSDRFSAERPKGSFSTLEIQRTEQGDSAMYLCASSFLDRYYGYTFGSGTRLTVV.